This note documents a single TCR beta chain sequence. Authors' methods: Nucleated cell counts were estimated from reference gene primer amplification. Generated by immunoSEQ multiplex PCR, the TCRdb table keeps only in-frame clones and is missing some. That table is the source of V, J and clone size, and D and trimming were worked out from the DNA. The sample has 95,000 to 150,000 clones, around 87% seen once. The germline V and J ends were trimmed by 3 bases and 7 bases, with 6 bases remaining between them. The CDR3 spans 11 residues. The germline V gene has CDR1 LNHDA and CDR2 SQIVND (reference sequence). This record belongs to a study of blood T cell repertoires in COVID-19. For the study at large: The United States, Italy and Spain supplied acute and convalescent COVID-19 samples. T cells, B-cell-depleted T cells, or PBMCs supplied cDNA or gDNA.

Sequencing input: peripheral blood. The chain couples TRBV19 to TRBJ1-1; D is unclear. The receptor comes from a man in his sixties or seventies with active or convalescent COVID-19. The CDR3 sequence: CASSILREAFF. DNA of the CDR3: TGTGCCAGTAGTATTTTGCGTGAAGCTTTCTTT.